Following are 9 T cell receptor beta chains from one sample sequenced in a study of T cell responses to AZD1222 COVID-19 vaccine. Clones were read by immunoSEQ multiplex PCR, and TCRdb kept only the in-frame ones, dropping some. The table shows 120,000 to 150,000 clones, with over 85% occurring only once. The sample consisted of peripheral blood, taken 28 days after the second AZD1222 dose. The receptor set was obtained from an adult who received the AZD1222 COVID-19 vaccine.

This clone appeared once. J is TRBJ2-3 and V is TRBV19, with 8 bases identical to TRBD2. Germline values: CDR1 LNHDA, CDR2 SQIVND (reference sequence). This CDR3 has 14 residues. With 6 bases clipped from V and 6 bases from J, the junction kept 8 bases outside the gene matches. The CDR3 reads CASSLGLAMDTQYF. The CDR3, as DNA: TGTGCCAGTAGCCTCGGACTAGCAATGGATACGCAGTATTTT.

This clone was seen only once. The chain recombines TRBV11-2 with TRBJ2-1, with 13 bases aligning to TRBD2. CDR3 length: 19 amino acids. Germline CDR1 SGHAT, CDR2 FQNNGV. Trimming cost V 2 bases and J 0 bases; bases outside gene matches: 7. The CDR3 DNA is TGTGCCAGCAGCTTAAAAGGGACTAGCGGGGCGAGCTCCTACAATGAGCAGTTCTTC. Its translation: CASSLKGTSGASSYNEQFF.

The chain joins TRBV30 to TRBJ1-5; a possible D gene is TRBD1 (5 bases). V was clipped by 5 bases and J by 2 bases, with 10 bases between them. Germline V CDR1 and CDR2: GTSNPN, SVGIG (reference sequence). The CDR3 spans 13 residues. DNA of the CDR3: TGTGCCTGGGGGGCCCGCGGCAATCAGCCCCAGCATTTT. Protein: CAWGARGNQPQHF. Based on the CDR3 plus reference TRBV30 and TRBJ1-5, the full variable domain is SQTIHQWPATLVQPVGSPLSLECTVEGTSNPNLYWYRQAAGRGLQLLFYSVGIGQISSEVPQNLSASRPQDRQFILSSKKLLLSDSGFYLCAWGARGNQPQHFGDGTRLSIL.

The rearrangement joins TRBV28 to TRBJ1-2; tentative D call: TRBD1 (5 bases). There are 15 residues in the CDR3. Germline V gives CDR1 MDHEN, CDR2 SYDVKM. Trimming removed 6 bases at V and 4 bases at J, with 18 bases between. This CDR3 reads CASSETVFRFYGYTF. The CDR3 bases are TGTGCCAGCAGCGAGACAGTTTTTCGATTCTATGGCTACACCTTC.

This chain joins TRBV21-1 and TRBJ2-3; TRBD1 is the table's D call and was not checked against the DNA. TRBV21-1 is an annotated pseudogene. The length of the CDR3 is 20 residues. CDR3 region: CASSKVGGTGLLSATDTQYF. In DNA, the CDR3 is TGTGCCAGCAGCAAAGTAGGAGGGACAGGGCTCCTAAGTGCCACAGATACGCAGTATTTT.

The CDR3 here is CAISSSRGYTF. The CDR3 DNA follows: TGTGCCATCAGCTCGAGCAGGGGCTACACCTTC. The chain employs TRBV10-3 and TRBJ1-2; D is ambiguous. Deletions cut 6 bases from V and 8 bases from J, with 10 bases between. The CDR3 has 11 amino acids. Per germline, CDR1 ENHRY and CDR2 SYGVKD.

This rearrangement joins TRBV7-8 to TRBJ2-1, with 11 bases matching TRBD2. The junction had 8 bases not matched to a gene; V was cut back by 10 bases and J by 6 bases. This CDR3 region has 14 residues. Per the germline V gene, CDR1 is SGHVS and CDR2 is FQNEAQ. The CDR3 region is CATNRLAGPNEQFF. CDR3 nucleotides: TGTGCCACCAACAGACTAGCGGGGCCCAATGAGCAGTTCTTC.

The rearrangement joins TRBV5-1 to TRBJ1-1; D gene uncertain. Trimming shortened V by 4 bases and J by 0 bases, and 10 bases separated the two germline ends. Germline assignment: CDR1 SGHRS and CDR2 YFSETQ. This CDR3 contains 14 residues. For the CDR3, the DNA is TGCGCCAGCAGCCAGGACGGATTGAACACTGAAGCTTTCTTT. It translates to CASSQDGLNTEAFF.

This clone was seen only a few times. The chain links TRBV4-3 to TRBJ1-2; D remains unclear. The germline V gene encodes CDR1 LGHNA and CDR2 YSLEER. The CDR3 length is 14 residues. Trimming cost V 0 bases and J 4 bases, with 9 bases left between them. The DNA of the CDR3 is TGCGCCAGCAGCCAAGAGGGGAGCCTCTATGGCTACACCTTC. Its translation is CASSQEGSLYGYTF.